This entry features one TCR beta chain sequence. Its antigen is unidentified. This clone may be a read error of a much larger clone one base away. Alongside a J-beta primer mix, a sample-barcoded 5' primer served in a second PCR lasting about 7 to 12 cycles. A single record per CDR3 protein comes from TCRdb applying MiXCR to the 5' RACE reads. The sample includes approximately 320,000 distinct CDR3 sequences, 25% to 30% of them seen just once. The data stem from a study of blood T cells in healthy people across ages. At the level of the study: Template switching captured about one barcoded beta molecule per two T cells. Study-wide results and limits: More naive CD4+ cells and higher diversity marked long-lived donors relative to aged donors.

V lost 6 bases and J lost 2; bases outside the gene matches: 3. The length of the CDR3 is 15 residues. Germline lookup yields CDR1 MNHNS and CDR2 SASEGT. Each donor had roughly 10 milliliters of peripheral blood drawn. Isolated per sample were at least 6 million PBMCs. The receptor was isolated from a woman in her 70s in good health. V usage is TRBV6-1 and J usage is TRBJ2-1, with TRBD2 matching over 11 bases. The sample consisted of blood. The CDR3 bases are TGTGCCAGCAGGATAGCGGGAGGGCCCTACAATGAGCAGTTCTTC. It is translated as CASRIAGGPYNEQFF.